The T cell receptor beta chain under discussion was sequenced for a study of CXCR3-negative and CXCR3-positive naive CD8 T cells. Regarding this clonotype: Its specificity is not known.

Overall study results and limits: The majority of assays used fresh PBMCs, and CXCR3 expression partially decreased after cryopreservation. Compared with CXCR3-negative naive cells, CXCR3-positive naive cells showed more hydrophobic TRB CDR3s. Diversity ran similarly high across both naive subsets but far lower in memory CD8+ cells.

CDR1 and CDR2 from the germline V gene are SQVTM and ANQGSEA. CDR3 size: 16 residues. Naive CD8+ T lymphocytes were specified as CD45RO-CCR7+CD27+CD95-. The authors made the TRB cDNA libraries by 5' RACE using UMI labels. TCRdb reprocessed the 5' RACE reads, keeping one entry per CDR3 protein, no DNA. The sample's table shows about 63,000 distinct CDR3 sequences. The rearrangement joins TRBV29-1 to TRBJ1-2; the D gene TCRdb calls, TRBD1, cannot be checked with no DNA. This clonotype originated in a human donor in good health. Some clones in this sample may be carry-over from other donors' samples. The material sequenced was naive CXCR3+ CD8+ T cells from blood. Stated subset: CD45RO-CCR7+CD27+CD95- naive CD8+ T cells expressing CXCR3 (TNR3+). This CDR3 is CSVVVSGHVGFYGYTF.